What follows is one T cell receptor beta chain and its context. Its antigen is currently unknown. Amplification of TCR beta used genomic DNA extracted from peripheral blood. The entry originates in a study of T cell repertoires in aging, cancer and after chemotherapy. In the study overall: Repeat sampling of healthy donors over several months to years showed clear clonal overlap. Study conclusions and caveats: Loss of evenness, beyond lost richness, contributed to age-related TCR diversity decline in cancer patients. Compared with age-matched healthy donors, untreated hematological or solid cancer patients showed higher blood TCR clonality. Median generation probability rose over the chemotherapy interval in each cancer cohort, suggesting rebound thymic output.

TRB rearrangements spanning V, D and J were amplified using mixed TRB-A/B primers. In TCRdb, the multiplex PCR reads were re-called with MiXCR into one record per CDR3 protein. Among under 9,500 distinct CDR3 sequences, nearly 55% were seen once, and the ten largest hold roughly a fifth. This CDR3 region has 13 residues. V gave up 4 bases and J gave up 3 bases, with 12 bases separating them. The germline gives CDR1 GTSNPN, CDR2 SVGIG (reference sequence). The sample comprised blood. This sequence joins TRBV30 and TRBJ1-1; TRBD1 might be the D (6 bases). This receptor was taken from a human donor in good health. The CDR3, as DNA: TGTGCCTGGACGGGGGGCCCAGACACTGAAGCTTTCTTT. It is translated as CAWTGGPDTEAFF.